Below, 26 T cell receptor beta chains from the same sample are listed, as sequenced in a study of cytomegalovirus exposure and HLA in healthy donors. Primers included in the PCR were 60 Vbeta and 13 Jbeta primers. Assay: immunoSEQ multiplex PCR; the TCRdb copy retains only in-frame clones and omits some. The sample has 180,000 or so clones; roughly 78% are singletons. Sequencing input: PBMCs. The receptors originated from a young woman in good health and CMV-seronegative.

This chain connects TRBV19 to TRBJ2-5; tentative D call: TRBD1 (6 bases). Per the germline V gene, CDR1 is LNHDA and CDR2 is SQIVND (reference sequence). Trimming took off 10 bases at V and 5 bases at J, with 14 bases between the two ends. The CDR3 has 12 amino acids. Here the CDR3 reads CATRQAGETQYF. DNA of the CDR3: TGTGCCACAAGACAGGCGGGCGAGACCCAGTACTTC. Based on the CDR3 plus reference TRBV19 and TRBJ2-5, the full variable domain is DGGITQSPKYLFRKEGQNVTLSCEQNLNHDAMYWYRQDPGQGLRLIYYSQIVNDFQKGDIAEGYSVSREKKESFPLTVTSAQKNPTAFYLCATRQAGETQYFGPGTRLLVL.

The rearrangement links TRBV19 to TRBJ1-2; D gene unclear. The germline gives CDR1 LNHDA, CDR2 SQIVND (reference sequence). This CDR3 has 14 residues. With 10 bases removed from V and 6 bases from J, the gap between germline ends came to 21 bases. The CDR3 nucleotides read TGTGCCACCCTGGGTCGTGAGGCAAACCATGGCTACACCTTC. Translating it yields CATLGREANHGYTF.

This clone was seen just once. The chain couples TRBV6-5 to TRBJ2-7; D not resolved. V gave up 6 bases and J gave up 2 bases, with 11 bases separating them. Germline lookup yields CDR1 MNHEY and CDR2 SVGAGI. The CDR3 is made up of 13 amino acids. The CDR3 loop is CASRSTATYEQYF. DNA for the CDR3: TGTGCCAGCAGGTCCACCGCTACCTACGAGCAGTACTTC.

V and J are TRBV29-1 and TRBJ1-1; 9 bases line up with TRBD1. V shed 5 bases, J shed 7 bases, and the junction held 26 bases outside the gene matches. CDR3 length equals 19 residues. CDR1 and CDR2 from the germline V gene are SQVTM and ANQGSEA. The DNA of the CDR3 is TGCAGCGTTTTCCCTAGCCTCCAATCGACAGGGGGTGTTTTCGTTGAAGCTTTCTTT. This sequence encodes CSVFPSLQSTGGVFVEAFF.

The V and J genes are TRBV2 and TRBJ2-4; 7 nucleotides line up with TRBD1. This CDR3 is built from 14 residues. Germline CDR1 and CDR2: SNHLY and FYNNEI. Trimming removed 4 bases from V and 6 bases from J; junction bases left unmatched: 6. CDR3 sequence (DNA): TGTGCCAGCAGTGCTGTGGGACAGCGAAACATTCAGTACTTC. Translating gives CASSAVGQRNIQYF.

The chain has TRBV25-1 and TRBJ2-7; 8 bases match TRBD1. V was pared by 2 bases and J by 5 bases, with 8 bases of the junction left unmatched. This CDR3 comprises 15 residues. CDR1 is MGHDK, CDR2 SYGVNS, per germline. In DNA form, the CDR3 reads TGTGCCAGCAGTGAAAACCCGCAGGGGGCTAACGAGCAGTACTTC. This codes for CASSENPQGANEQYF.

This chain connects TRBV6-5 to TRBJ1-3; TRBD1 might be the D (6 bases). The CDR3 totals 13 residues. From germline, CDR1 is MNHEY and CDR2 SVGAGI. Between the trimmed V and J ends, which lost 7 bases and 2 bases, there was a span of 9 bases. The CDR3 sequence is CASTNRAGNTIYF. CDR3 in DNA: TGTGCCAGCACCAACAGGGCTGGAAACACCATATATTTT.

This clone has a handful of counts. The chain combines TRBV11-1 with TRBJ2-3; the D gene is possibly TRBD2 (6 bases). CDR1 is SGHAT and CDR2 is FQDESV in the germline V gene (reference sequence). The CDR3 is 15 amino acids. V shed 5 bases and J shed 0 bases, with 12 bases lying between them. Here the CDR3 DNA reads TGTGCCAGCAGCGGGACTTCCACTAGCACAGATACGCAGTATTTT. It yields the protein CASSGTSTSTDTQYF.

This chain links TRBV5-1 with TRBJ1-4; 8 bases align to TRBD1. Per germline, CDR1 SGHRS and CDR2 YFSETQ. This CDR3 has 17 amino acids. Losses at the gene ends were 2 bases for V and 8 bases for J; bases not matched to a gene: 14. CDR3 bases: TGCGCCAGCAGCTTAGGGGACAGGAGGGCCTTAGGGGAAAAACTGTTTTTT. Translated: CASSLGDRRALGEKLFF.

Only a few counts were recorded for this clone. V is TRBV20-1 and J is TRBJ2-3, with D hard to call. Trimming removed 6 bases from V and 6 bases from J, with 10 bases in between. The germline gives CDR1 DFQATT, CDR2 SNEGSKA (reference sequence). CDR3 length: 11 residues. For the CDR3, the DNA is TGCAGTGCGAGCAAACAGGATACGCAGTATTTT. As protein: CSASKQDTQYF.

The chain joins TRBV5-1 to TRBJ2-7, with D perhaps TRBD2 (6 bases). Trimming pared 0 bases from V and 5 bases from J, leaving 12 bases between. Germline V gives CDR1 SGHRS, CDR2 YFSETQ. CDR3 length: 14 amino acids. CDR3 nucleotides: TGCGCCAGCAGCTTGGAGACTAGGTCAGACGAGCAGTACTTC. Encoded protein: CASSLETRSDEQYF.

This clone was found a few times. CDR3 coding DNA: TGTGCCATCAGTGAGCCACGTGTAGGAGCTGTTAACTATGGCTACACCTTC. It encodes CAISEPRVGAVNYGYTF. The rearrangement joins TRBV10-3 to TRBJ1-2; no definite D call. Germline V gene sequence: CDR1 ENHRY, CDR2 SYGVKD. Trimming removed 2 bases from V and 1 base from J, with 17 bases in between. CDR3 length: 17 amino acids.

CDR3 nucleotide sequence: TGTGCCAGCAGTGAGTTGACAGGGGGCCAAGAGACCCAGTACTTC. Encoded protein: CASSELTGGQETQYF. The chain recombines TRBV6-1 with TRBJ2-5, with TRBD1 matching 9 bases. The length of the CDR3 is 15 residues. V lost 3 bases and J lost 1; bases outside the gene matches: 3. CDR1 is MNHNS, CDR2 SASEGT, per germline.

CDR3 in DNA: TGTGCCAGTAGTTCGGGGGGGCTCACTGAAGCTTTCTTT. It specifies CASSSGGLTEAFF. The gene calls are TRBV19 and TRBJ1-1; the D gene is possibly TRBD1 (6 bases). Germline V gene lookup returns CDR1 LNHDA and CDR2 SQIVND (reference sequence). There are 13 residues in the CDR3. V dropped 5 bases and J dropped 4 bases, with 11 bases sitting between them.

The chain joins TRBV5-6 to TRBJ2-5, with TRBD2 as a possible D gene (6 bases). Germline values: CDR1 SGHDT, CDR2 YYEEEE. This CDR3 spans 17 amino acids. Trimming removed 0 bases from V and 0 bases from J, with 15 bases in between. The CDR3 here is CASSLGKGLMYQETQYF. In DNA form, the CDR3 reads TGTGCCAGCAGCTTGGGAAAGGGACTGATGTACCAAGAGACCCAGTACTTC.

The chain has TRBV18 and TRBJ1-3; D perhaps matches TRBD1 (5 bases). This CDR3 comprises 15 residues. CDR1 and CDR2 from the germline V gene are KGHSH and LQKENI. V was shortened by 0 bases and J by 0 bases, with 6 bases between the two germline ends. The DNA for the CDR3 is TGTGCCAGCTCACCACCGACAGCCTCTGGAAACACCATATATTTT. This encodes CASSPPTASGNTIYF.

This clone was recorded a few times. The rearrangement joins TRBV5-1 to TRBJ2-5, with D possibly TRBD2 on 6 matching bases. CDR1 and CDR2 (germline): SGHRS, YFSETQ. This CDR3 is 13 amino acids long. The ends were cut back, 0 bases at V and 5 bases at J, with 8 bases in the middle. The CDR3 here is CASSLVGRETQYF. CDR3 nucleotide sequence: TGCGCCAGCAGCTTGGTAGGGAGGGAGACCCAGTACTTC.

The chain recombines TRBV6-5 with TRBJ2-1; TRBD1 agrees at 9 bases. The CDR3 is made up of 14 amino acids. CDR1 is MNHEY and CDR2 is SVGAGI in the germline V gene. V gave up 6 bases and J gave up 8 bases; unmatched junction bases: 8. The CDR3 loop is CASSSGTGRYEQFF. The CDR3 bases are TGTGCCAGCAGCTCCGGGACAGGGAGATATGAGCAGTTCTTC.

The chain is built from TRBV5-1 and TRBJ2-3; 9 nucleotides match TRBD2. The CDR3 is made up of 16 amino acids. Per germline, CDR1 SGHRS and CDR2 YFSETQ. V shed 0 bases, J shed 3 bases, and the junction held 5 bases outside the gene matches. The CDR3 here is CASSLGIAGVTDTQYF. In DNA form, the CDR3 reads TGCGCCAGCAGCTTGGGAATAGCGGGGGTAACAGATACGCAGTATTTT.

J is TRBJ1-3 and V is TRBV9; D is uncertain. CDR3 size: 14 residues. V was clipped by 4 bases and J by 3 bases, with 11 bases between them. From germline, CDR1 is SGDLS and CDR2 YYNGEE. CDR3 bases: TGTGCCAGCAGCAACAATCACTATGGAAACACCATATATTTT. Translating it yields CASSNNHYGNTIYF. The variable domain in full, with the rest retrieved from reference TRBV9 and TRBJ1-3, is DSGVTQTPKHLITATGQRVTLRCSPRSGDLSVYWYQQSLDQGLQFLIQYYNGEERAKGNILERFSAQQFPDLHSELNLSSLELGDSALYFCASSNNHYGNTIYFGEGSWLTVV.

In DNA, the CDR3 is TGCGCCAGCAGCCAAGGCAGGGCCCGCGGAAACACCATATATTTT. It translates to CASSQGRARGNTIYF. V is TRBV4-1 and J is TRBJ1-3, with D possibly matching TRBD1 (5 bases). Trimming removed 1 base at V and 4 bases at J, with 11 bases between. The CDR3 is 15 residues long. CDR1 is MGHRA, CDR2 YSYEKL, per germline.

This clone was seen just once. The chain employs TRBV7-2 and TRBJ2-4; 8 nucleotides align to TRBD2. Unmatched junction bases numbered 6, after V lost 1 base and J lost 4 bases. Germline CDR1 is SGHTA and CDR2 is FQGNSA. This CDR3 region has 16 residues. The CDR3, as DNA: TGTGCCAGCAGCTTAGTTGGCGGGGGGATTAAAAACATTCAGTACTTC. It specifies CASSLVGGGIKNIQYF.

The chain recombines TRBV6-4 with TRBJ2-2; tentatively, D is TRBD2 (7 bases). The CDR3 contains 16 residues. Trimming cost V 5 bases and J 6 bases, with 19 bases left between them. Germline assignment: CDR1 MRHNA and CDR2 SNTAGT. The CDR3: CASSPRAGGHSGELFF. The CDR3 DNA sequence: TGTGCCAGCAGTCCACGGGCCGGGGGGCATTCCGGGGAGCTGTTTTTT.

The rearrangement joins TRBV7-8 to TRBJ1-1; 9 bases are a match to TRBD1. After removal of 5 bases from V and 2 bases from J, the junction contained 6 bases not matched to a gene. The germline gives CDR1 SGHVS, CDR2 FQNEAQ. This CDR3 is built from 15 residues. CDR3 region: CASSQGQGANTEAFF. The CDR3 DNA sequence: TGTGCCAGCAGCCAGGGACAGGGAGCTAACACTGAAGCTTTCTTT. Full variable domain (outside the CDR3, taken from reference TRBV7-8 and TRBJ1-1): GAGVSQSPRYKVAKRGQDVALRCDPISGHVSLFWYQQALGQGPEFLTYFQNEAQLDKSGLPSDRFFAERPEGSVSTLKIQRTQQEDSAVYLCASSQGQGANTEAFFGQGTRLTVV.

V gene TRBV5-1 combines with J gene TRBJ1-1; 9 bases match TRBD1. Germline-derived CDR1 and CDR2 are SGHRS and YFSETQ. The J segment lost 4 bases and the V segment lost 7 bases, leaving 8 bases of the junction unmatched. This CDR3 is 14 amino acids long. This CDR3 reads CASGQTGGSTEAFF. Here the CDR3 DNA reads TGCGCCAGCGGGCAGACAGGGGGAAGCACTGAAGCTTTCTTT. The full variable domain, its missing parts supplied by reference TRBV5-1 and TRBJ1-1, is KAGVTQTPRYLIKTRGQQVTLSCSPISGHRSVSWYQQTPGQGLQFLFEYFSETQRNKGNFPGRFSGRQFSNSRSEMNVSTLELGDSALYLCASGQTGGSTEAFFGQGTRLTVV.

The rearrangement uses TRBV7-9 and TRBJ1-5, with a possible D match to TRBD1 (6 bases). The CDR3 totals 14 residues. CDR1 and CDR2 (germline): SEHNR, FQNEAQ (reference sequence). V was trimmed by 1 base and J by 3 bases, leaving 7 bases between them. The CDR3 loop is CASSLGQDNQPQHF. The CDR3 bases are TGTGCCAGCAGCTTAGGACAGGACAATCAGCCCCAGCATTTT.